The present entry profiles one T cell receptor (beta chain) with its context. The target antigen is unknown. Autoimmune disease history or systemic immunosuppression excluded patients. Only in-frame clones appear in the TCRdb table, and some are missing; sequencing was by immunoSEQ multiplex PCR. The sample lists under 95,000 clones; 91% were seen once. The germline V gene encodes CDR1 SGHAT and CDR2 FQNNGV. This CDR3 is built from 14 residues. Trimming stripped 0 bases from V and 1 base from J, with 7 bases between. This record comes from a study of OX40 agonist ivuxolimab in advanced cancers. Study at large: Ivuxolimab was administered intravenously to patients at 0.01 to 10 mg/kg every 2 weeks.

Points from the study as a whole: CD8+ T cells averaged more expanded clones than CD4+. CD4+ and CD8+ blood T cells expanded clonally by week 6 at 0.1 to 3.0 mg/kg.

This chain joins TRBV11-2 and TRBJ2-7; D uncertain. Sample: CD4+ or CD8+ T cells sorted from blood, taken in a trial of the OX40 agonist ivuxolimab. This receptor was taken from an adult with an advanced solid tumor such as melanoma, head and neck, liver or kidney cancer. The CDR3 here is CASSLDRQSYEQYF. CDR3 DNA sequence: TGTGCCAGCAGCTTAGATCGCCAGTCCTACGAGCAGTACTTC.